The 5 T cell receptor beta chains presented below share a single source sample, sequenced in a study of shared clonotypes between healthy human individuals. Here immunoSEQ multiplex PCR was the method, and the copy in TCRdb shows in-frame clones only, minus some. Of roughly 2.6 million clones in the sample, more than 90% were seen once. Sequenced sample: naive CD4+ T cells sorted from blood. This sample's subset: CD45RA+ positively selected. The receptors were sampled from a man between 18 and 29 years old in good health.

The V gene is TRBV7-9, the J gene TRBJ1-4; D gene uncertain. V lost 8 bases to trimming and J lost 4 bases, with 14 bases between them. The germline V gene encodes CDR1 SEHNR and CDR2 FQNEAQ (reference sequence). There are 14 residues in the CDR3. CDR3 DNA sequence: TGTGCCAGCTCAATGGCAGGAGGTAATGAAAAACTGTTTTTT. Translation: CASSMAGGNEKLFF.

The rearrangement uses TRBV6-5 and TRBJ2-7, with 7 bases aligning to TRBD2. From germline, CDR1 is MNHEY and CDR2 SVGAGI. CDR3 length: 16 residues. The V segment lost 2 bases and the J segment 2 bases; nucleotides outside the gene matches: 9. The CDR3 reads CASSYAGSGAAYEQYF. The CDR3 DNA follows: TGTGCCAGCAGTTACGCCGGCAGCGGGGCGGCCTACGAGCAGTACTTC.

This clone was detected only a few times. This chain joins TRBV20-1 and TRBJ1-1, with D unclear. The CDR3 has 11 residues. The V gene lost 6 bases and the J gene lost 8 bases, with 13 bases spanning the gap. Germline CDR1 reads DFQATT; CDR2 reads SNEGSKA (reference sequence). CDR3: CSAAAPPEAFF. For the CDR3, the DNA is TGCAGTGCCGCCGCCCCACCAGAAGCTTTCTTT.

This CDR3 is CASSFSGTLTDTQYF. CDR3 bases: TGTGCCAGCAGCTTCTCCGGGACATTGACAGATACGCAGTATTTT. The chain joins TRBV7-8 to TRBJ2-3, with D possibly matching TRBD1 (6 bases). Germline V gene lookup returns CDR1 SGHVS and CDR2 FQNEAQ. The CDR3 runs 15 residues. V gave up 3 bases and J gave up 3 bases, with 13 bases separating them.

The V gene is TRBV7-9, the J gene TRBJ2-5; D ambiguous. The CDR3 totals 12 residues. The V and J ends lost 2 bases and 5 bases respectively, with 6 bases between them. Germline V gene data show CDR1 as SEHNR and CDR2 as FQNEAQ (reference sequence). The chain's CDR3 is CASSLILETQYF. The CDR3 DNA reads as TGTGCCAGCAGCTTAATTCTGGAGACCCAGTACTTC.